The 15 T cell receptor beta chains below all came from one sample that was sequenced in a study of blood T cell repertoires in COVID-19. The protocol was immunoSEQ multiplex PCR, while the TCRdb copy is restricted to in-frame clones and leaves out a portion. This table holds around 150,000 clones, approximately 82% found once. The sample comprised peripheral blood. Receptor source: a woman aged 40-49 years with COVID-19, enrolled during active disease.

This clone occurred many times. The rearrangement links TRBV7-9 to TRBJ1-1; D ambiguous. Germline CDR1 SEHNR, CDR2 FQNEAQ (reference sequence). The CDR3 totals 12 residues. V lost 11 bases, J lost 4 bases, and 14 bases lay in between. CDR3 amino acids: CADGRLGTEAFF. Written as DNA, the CDR3 is TGTGCCGATGGCAGGCTGGGCACTGAAGCTTTCTTT.

V and J are TRBV6-5 and TRBJ2-7, with D tentatively TRBD1 (6 bases). The CDR3 totals 12 residues. Germline lookup yields CDR1 MNHEY and CDR2 SVGAGI. The ends were cut back, 5 bases at V and 6 bases at J, with 11 bases in the middle. As DNA, the CDR3 is TGTGCCAGCAGTAGTGGACAGTCCGAGCAGTACGTC. Translated: CASSSGQSEQYV.

The J gene is TRBJ2-2, the V gene TRBV6-5; TRBD1 aligns across 7 bases. V lost 5 bases to trimming and J lost 6 bases; unmatched junction nucleotides: 3. CDR3 length: 13 amino acids. From germline, CDR1 is MNHEY and CDR2 SVGAGI. CDR3 amino acids: CASSPDRAGELFF. CDR3 in DNA: TGTGCCAGCAGTCCCGACAGGGCCGGGGAGCTGTTTTTT.

The rearrangement links TRBV6-6 to TRBJ2-2, with TRBD2 matching 7 bases. Germline V gene lookup returns CDR1 MNHNY and CDR2 SVGAGI (reference sequence). V shed 6 bases and J 1 base; nucleotides not matched to a gene: 8. CDR3 length: 16 residues. The CDR3 sequence is CASRREGGRNTGELFF. The CDR3 DNA is TGTGCCAGCAGAAGGGAGGGTGGCAGGAACACCGGGGAGCTGTTTTTT.

The chain recombines TRBV4-1 with TRBJ1-2, with D maybe TRBD1 (5 bases). Germline V gene sequence: CDR1 MGHRA, CDR2 YSYEKL. The V end was cut by 4 bases, the J end by 4 bases, with 10 bases between. The CDR3 runs to 13 residues. CDR3 nucleotides: TGCGCCAGCAGCCTACCCGGGGGCTATGGCTACACCTTC. Protein product: CASSLPGGYGYTF.

A remark on this clone: The same CDR3 arises from other DNA sequences in this sample as well. This chain links TRBV6-5 with TRBJ1-2; 7 bases agree with TRBD1. The CDR3 has 13 residues. V lost 5 bases and J lost 2; bases outside the gene matches: 2. The germline gives CDR1 MNHEY, CDR2 SVGAGI. CDR3 sequence reads: CASSPTGNYGYTF. DNA of the CDR3: TGTGCCAGCAGTCCGACAGGGAACTATGGCTACACCTTC.

The rearrangement joins TRBV6-5 to TRBJ1-1, with 10 bases fitting TRBD1. The CDR3 sequence is 15 residues long. Unmatched junction bases numbered 4, after V lost 5 bases and J lost 1 base. Germline-derived CDR1 and CDR2 are MNHEY and SVGAGI. The CDR3 reads CASSRRTGGNTEAFF. The DNA for the CDR3 is TGTGCCAGCAGTAGAAGGACAGGGGGGAACACTGAAGCTTTCTTT.

The chain couples TRBV4-2 to TRBJ1-6, with a weak D call TRBD1 (5 bases). The CDR3 has 18 residues. Germline loops: CDR1 LGHNA, CDR2 YNFKEQ. V dropped 0 bases and J dropped 10 bases, with 22 bases sitting between them. CDR3 sequence: CASSQEGDGRGIRSPLHF. In nucleotides, the CDR3 is TGTGCCAGCAGCCAAGAAGGGGATGGTCGGGGGATTAGATCACCCCTCCACTTT.

This clone has just one count. This chain links TRBV11-3 with TRBJ2-7; possible D gene TRBD2, 6 bases. Germline CDR1 SGHNT, CDR2 YENEEA. The CDR3 has 14 amino acids. The germline V and J ends were trimmed by 8 bases and 5 bases, with 19 bases remaining between them. The CDR3, as DNA: TGTGCCAGCTCCCGTGACCCCGGGAGCCACGAGCAGTACTTC. Its protein is CASSRDPGSHEQYF.

This CDR3 reads CASSAGQMNTEAFF. The CDR3 DNA is TGTGCCAGTAGTGCGGGACAGATGAACACTGAAGCTTTCTTT. The rearrangement uses TRBV19 and TRBJ1-1, with 7 bases lining up with TRBD1. Germline V gene lookup returns CDR1 LNHDA and CDR2 SQIVND (reference sequence). Trimming removed 5 bases from V and 0 bases from J; junction bases left unmatched: 3. The CDR3 contains 14 residues.

This chain joins TRBV7-3 and TRBJ2-5, with 10 nucleotides matching TRBD2. The CDR3 spans 15 residues. V dropped 5 bases and J dropped 5; count of bases not matched to a gene: 8. CDR1 is SGHTA and CDR2 is FQGTGA in the germline V gene. The CDR3 spells CASSPLSGRGETQYF. The CDR3 nucleotides are TGTGCCAGCAGCCCACTAAGCGGGAGGGGGGAGACCCAGTACTTC.

This clone has a single count. The chain carries TRBV9 and TRBJ2-1; 7 bases agree with TRBD2. The CDR3 length is 15 residues. Germline CDR1 is SGDLS and CDR2 is YYNGEE. V was clipped by 7 bases and J by 7 bases; unmatched bases: 14. CDR3 coding DNA: TGTGCCAGCCGGCCCGCCGAGCGGGGAAGGAATGAGCAGTTCTTC. Its protein is CASRPAERGRNEQFF.

The chain is built from TRBV30 and TRBJ1-5, with 8 bases fitting TRBD1. Trimming cost V 3 bases and J 2 bases; bases outside gene matches: 0. The germline CDR1 and CDR2 sequences are GTSNPN and SVGIG (reference sequence). The CDR3 has 13 residues. CDR3 in DNA: TGTGCCTGGAGGGGACAGGGCAATCAGCCCCAGCATTTT. Amino acids: CAWRGQGNQPQHF.

This chain uses TRBV6-5 with TRBJ2-2; possible D gene TRBD1, 6 bases. V was shortened by 11 bases and J by 5 bases, with 15 bases between the two germline ends. Germline assignment: CDR1 MNHEY and CDR2 SVGAGI. The CDR3 contains 13 residues. CDR3: CAAPLGGTGELFF. In DNA, the CDR3 is TGTGCCGCGCCACTAGGGGGAACCGGGGAGCTGTTTTTT.

The chain combines TRBV3-1 (or the pseudogene TRBV3-2) with TRBJ2-5; tentative D call: TRBD1 (6 bases). V dropped 1 base and J dropped 1 base, with 13 bases sitting between them. Germline-derived CDR1 and CDR2 are LGHDT and YNNKEL (reference sequence). The CDR3 extends over 16 amino acids. The CDR3: CASSQGYREIQETQYF. The CDR3 DNA follows: TGTGCCAGCAGCCAAGGGTACAGGGAGATCCAAGAGACCCAGTACTTC.